This TCR beta chain was sequenced in a study of T cell repertoires in cytomegalovirus infection. Each CDR3 protein is one row after TCRdb ran MiXCR on the reads. In the table there are 200,000 to 300,000 distinct CDR3 sequences, around 9% of which are singletons. This clonotype was seen many times. V trimming: 3 bases; J trimming: 7 bases; junction bases outside the gene matches: 7. The CDR3 spans 15 residues. Germline CDR1 and CDR2: SGHTA and FQGTGA. Sequencing input: PBMCs. The sequence was obtained from a human donor in good health (CMV status not recorded). Some clones in this sample may be carry-over from other donors' samples. The chain recombines TRBV7-3 with TRBJ2-1; TRBD2 agrees at 9 bases. The CDR3 nucleotides are TGTGCCAGCAGCTTCGGGCGGGGGGGCGTTAATGAGCAGTTCTTC. Translated, it gives CASSFGRGGVNEQFF.